The 10 T cell receptor beta chains reported below all come from one sample, sequenced in a study of T cell clones after liver transplantation. TCRdb's copy holds only in-frame clones and misses some; the assay was immunoSEQ multiplex PCR. The sample lists approximately 100,000 clones; around 80% were seen once. The source material was CD4+ T cells from blood, sampled roughly 50 months after liver transplant. The receptors originated from a human patient who received a liver transplant. Some T cells here may be from the graft donor.

The chain uses TRBV6-5 and TRBJ2-5, with TRBD1 identical over 9 bases. The J segment lost 7 bases and the V segment lost 2 bases, leaving 5 bases of the junction unmatched. The CDR3 runs to 14 residues. Germline loops: CDR1 MNHEY, CDR2 SVGAGI. In DNA form, the CDR3 reads TGTGCCAGCAGTTACACAAGGACAGGGGTGACCCAGTACTTC. Amino acid sequence: CASSYTRTGVTQYF.

The rearrangement links TRBV5-1 to TRBJ1-1; D possibly corresponds to TRBD1 (5 bases). Per the germline V gene, CDR1 is SGHRS and CDR2 is YFSETQ. Trimming shortened V by 0 bases and J by 4 bases, and 7 bases separated the two germline ends. The CDR3 is 13 residues long. CDR3 in DNA: TGCGCCAGCAGCTTGGCCGGGGCCACTGAAGCTTTCTTT. It specifies CASSLAGATEAFF. Based on the CDR3 plus reference TRBV5-1 and TRBJ1-1, the full variable domain is KAGVTQTPRYLIKTRGQQVTLSCSPISGHRSVSWYQQTPGQGLQFLFEYFSETQRNKGNFPGRFSGRQFSNSRSEMNVSTLELGDSALYLCASSLAGATEAFFGQGTRLTVV.

This clone has just a few counts. The CDR3 protein is CASSPLAGRPNEKLFF. CDR3 bases: TGTGCCAGCAGCCCCTTGGCAGGAAGGCCTAATGAAAAACTGTTTTTT. V is TRBV11-2 and J is TRBJ1-4; D remains ambiguous. The CDR3 spans 16 residues. CDR1 is SGHAT and CDR2 is FQNNGV in the germline V gene. V was shortened by 5 bases and J by 3 bases, with 16 bases between the two germline ends.

The CDR3 region is CASSKGPNSYEQYF. CDR3 coding DNA: TGTGCCAGCAGTAAGGGCCCGAACTCCTACGAGCAGTACTTC. The chain is built from TRBV9 and TRBJ2-7; D is uncertain. Trimming left V 5 bases short and J 0 bases short, with 12 bases between. Germline CDR1 is SGDLS and CDR2 is YYNGEE. The CDR3 spans 14 residues.

This rearrangement joins TRBV29-1 to TRBJ1-1, with 8 bases lining up with TRBD1. Trimming at V came to 7 bases and at J to 1 base, leaving 5 bases not matched to a gene. Germline V gene data show CDR1 as SQVTM and CDR2 as ANQGSEA. This CDR3 has 13 residues. The CDR3 is CSAKTGENTEAFF. CDR3 in DNA: TGCAGCGCTAAGACAGGGGAGAACACTGAAGCTTTCTTT.

The chain links TRBV5-8 to TRBJ2-2; D not resolved. The CDR3 sequence is 13 residues long. In germline, CDR1 is SGHTS, CDR2 YDEGEE. The V end was cut by 0 bases, the J end by 6 bases, with 6 bases between. The CDR3 is CASSLDFPGELFF. The DNA of the CDR3 is TGTGCCAGCAGCTTGGATTTTCCCGGGGAGCTGTTTTTT.

This clone was seen a few times. The chain links TRBV7-9 to TRBJ1-5; D is perhaps TRBD1 (5 bases). V shed 5 bases and J shed 4 bases, with 15 bases lying between them. The CDR3 runs 15 residues. Germline V gene lookup returns CDR1 SEHNR and CDR2 FQNEAQ (reference sequence). The DNA for the CDR3 is TGTGCCAGCAGCCCCGGGACCACGGGGAATCAGCCCCAGCATTTT. Its protein product is CASSPGTTGNQPQHF.

The chain uses TRBV7-2 and TRBJ2-7, with 8 bases that match TRBD2. The germline gives CDR1 SGHTA, CDR2 FQGNSA. With 1 base clipped from V and 7 bases from J, the junction kept 18 bases outside the gene matches. The CDR3 has 18 amino acids. The CDR3 sequence is CASSLGLTSVSPLWEQYF. CDR3 nucleotide sequence: TGTGCCAGCAGCTTAGGGCTGACTAGCGTTTCGCCACTCTGGGAGCAGTACTTC.

This chain connects TRBV5-6 to TRBJ1-4; 7 nucleotides match TRBD1. Germline values: CDR1 SGHDT, CDR2 YYEEEE. The CDR3 covers 18 residues. Unmatched junction bases numbered 14, after V lost 3 bases and J lost 3 bases. The CDR3 reads CASSSTQRGGRSNEKLFF. For the CDR3, the DNA is TGTGCCAGCAGCTCTACGCAGAGAGGGGGCAGATCTAATGAAAAACTGTTTTTT.

This clone turned up a few times. V and J are TRBV5-1 and TRBJ2-2; D gene uncertain. Germline V gives CDR1 SGHRS, CDR2 YFSETQ. Deletions cut 0 bases from V and 5 bases from J, with 5 bases between. The CDR3 has 13 residues. CDR3 sequence reads: CASSLVTTGELFF. For the CDR3, the DNA is TGCGCCAGCAGCTTGGTGACTACCGGGGAGCTGTTTTTT.